The T cell receptor (beta chain) under discussion was sequenced for a study of blood T cell repertoires in COVID-19 (dated by TCRdb to between 2020 and 2021). As for the study more broadly: Samples covering the acute and convalescent phases of COVID-19 were provided by collaborators in the United States, Italy and Spain. The material from the prospective study consisted of cDNA or gDNA derived from T cells, B-cell-depleted T cells, or PBMCs. HLA class I and class II types, where available, came from metadata supplied by the sample provider rather than from assay-based typing. The repertoires were released in a freely available public database meant as a resource for research on the immune response to SARS-CoV-2. Samples were obtained from the ongoing ImmuneRACE study (first 160 participants) and from about 1,300 subjects provided by 6 global collaborators. Nearly every sample came with metadata listing a de-identified subject ID, COVID-19 status, age in years and sex. Subjects who had been exposed to COVID-19, were actively infected with it, or had recovered from it provided the deeply sampled blood TCRbeta repertoires that made up the dataset. Overall results and qualifications from the work: The amount of clinical and demographic metadata varied by source and participant and was provided uncurated.

Including cysteine and phenylalanine, the CDR3 has 19 amino acids. The CDR3 DNA has 57 bases and is translated from base 1. V is clipped by 3 bases and J by 0 bases, and the sequence between their germline boundaries is 24 bases long. TCRbeta CDR3 regions were amplified from genomic DNA by means of the immunoSEQ Assay, a bias-controlled multiplex PCR. Regarding the original processing steps: The number of nucleated cells in each sample was estimated from the amplification of reference gene primers within the assay. Sequence reads were collapsed and filtered to measure the absolute abundance of every unique TCRbeta CDR3 rearrangement. Productive Simpson clonality was computed per sample as the square root of Simpson's diversity index over productive rearrangements. Sourced from immuneACCESS, this table was stored by TCRdb with only in-frame sequences that have V and J called. A share of the clones is absent; for the studies checked, an unresolved V gene accounts for under half, and the remainder has no known explanation. That table is the source of V, J and clone size, and D and trimming were worked out from the DNA. For this sample there are under 130,000 clones; roughly nine tenths appear just once. Clones ranked in the top ten supply 32% of the sample.

As concerns this clone: Its antigen has not been determined. Qualities for individual bases were not recorded, and no much larger clone is one base off.

The collaborating institutions used their own protocols to collect whole blood in K2EDTA tubes. Collaborator samples were shipped for TCRbeta analysis as frozen whole blood, isolated PBMCs, or DNA extracted from either sample type. This chain is built from TRBV23-1 and TRBJ2-7, with a tentative D gene TRBD2 over 5 matching bases. TRBV23-1 is an ORF, and what it does is uncertain. This clonotype originated in a woman older than 75 with acute or convalescent COVID-19. Sequences were obtained from peripheral blood. The CDR3 region: CASSHHHPRTAQSSYEQYF. The bases are TGCGCCAGCAGTCACCACCACCCTCGGACTGCCCAGAGCTCCTACGAGCAGTACTTC.